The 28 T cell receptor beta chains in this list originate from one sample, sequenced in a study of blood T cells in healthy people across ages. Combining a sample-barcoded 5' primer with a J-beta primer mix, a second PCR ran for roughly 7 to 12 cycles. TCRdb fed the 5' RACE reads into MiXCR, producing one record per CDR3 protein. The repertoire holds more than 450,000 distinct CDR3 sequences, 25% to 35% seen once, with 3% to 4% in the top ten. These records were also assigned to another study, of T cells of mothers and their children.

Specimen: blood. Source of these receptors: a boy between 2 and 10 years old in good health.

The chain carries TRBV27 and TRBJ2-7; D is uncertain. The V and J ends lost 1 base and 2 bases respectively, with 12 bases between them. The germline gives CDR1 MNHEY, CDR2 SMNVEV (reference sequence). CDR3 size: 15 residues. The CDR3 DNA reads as TGTGCCAGCAGTTTATTTAACAGAGGCCCCTACGAGCAGTACTTC. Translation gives CASSLFNRGPYEQYF.

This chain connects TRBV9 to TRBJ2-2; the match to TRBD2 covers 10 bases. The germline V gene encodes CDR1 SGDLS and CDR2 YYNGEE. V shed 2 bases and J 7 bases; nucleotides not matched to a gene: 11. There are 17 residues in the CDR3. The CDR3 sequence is CASSVLLSGGAGGELFF. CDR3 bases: TGTGCCAGCAGCGTCCTTTTAAGCGGGGGGGCCGGCGGGGAGCTGTTTTTT.

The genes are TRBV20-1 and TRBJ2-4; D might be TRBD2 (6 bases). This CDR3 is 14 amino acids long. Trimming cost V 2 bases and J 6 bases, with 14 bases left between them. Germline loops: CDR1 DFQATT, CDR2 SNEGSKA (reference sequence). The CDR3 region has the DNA TGCAGTGCTAGATCTAGGACTAACTTAAACATTCAGTACTTC. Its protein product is CSARSRTNLNIQYF.

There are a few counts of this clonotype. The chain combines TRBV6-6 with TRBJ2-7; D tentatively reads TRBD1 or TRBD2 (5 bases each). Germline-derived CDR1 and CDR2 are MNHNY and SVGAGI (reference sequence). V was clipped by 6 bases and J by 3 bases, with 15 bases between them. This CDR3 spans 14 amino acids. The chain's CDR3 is CASSPALGGYEQYF. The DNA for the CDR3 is TGTGCCAGCAGCCCCGCGCTTGGGGGCTACGAGCAGTACTTC.

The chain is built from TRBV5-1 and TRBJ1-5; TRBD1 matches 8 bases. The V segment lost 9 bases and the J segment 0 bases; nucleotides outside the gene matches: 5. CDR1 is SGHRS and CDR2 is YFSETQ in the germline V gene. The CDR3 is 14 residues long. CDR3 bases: TGCGCCACTTCGACAGGGGATAGCAATCAGCCCCAGCATTTT. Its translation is CATSTGDSNQPQHF. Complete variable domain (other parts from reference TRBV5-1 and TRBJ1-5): KAGVTQTPRYLIKTRGQQVTLSCSPISGHRSVSWYQQTPGQGLQFLFEYFSETQRNKGNFPGRFSGRQFSNSRSEMNVSTLELGDSALYLCATSTGDSNQPQHFGDGTRLSIL.

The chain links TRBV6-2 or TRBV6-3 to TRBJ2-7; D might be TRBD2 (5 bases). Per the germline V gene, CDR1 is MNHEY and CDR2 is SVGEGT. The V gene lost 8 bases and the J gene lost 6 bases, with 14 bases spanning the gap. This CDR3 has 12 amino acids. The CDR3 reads CASRTGNCEQYF. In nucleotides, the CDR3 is TGTGCCAGCCGGACGGGGAACTGCGAGCAGTACTTC.

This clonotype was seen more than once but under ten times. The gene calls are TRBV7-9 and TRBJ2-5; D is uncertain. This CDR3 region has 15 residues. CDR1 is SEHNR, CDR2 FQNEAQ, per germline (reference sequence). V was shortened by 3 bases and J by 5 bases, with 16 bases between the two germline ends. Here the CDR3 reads CASSLGRVDGETQYF. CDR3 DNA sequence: TGTGCCAGCAGCTTGGGTCGAGTGGACGGGGAGACCCAGTACTTC.

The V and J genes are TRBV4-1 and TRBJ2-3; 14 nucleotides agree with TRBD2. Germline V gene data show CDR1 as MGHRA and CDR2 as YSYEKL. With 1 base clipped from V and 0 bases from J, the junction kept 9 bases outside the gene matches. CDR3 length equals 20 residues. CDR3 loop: CASSQAPGLAGAISTDTQYF. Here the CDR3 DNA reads TGCGCCAGCAGCCAAGCTCCGGGACTAGCGGGGGCTATAAGCACAGATACGCAGTATTTT.

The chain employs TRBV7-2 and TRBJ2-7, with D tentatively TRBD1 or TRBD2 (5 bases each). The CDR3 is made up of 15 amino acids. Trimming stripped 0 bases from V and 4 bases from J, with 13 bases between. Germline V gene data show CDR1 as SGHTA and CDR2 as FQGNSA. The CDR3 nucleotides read TGTGCCAGCAGCTTAGCCGGGACCTCAGTTTACGAGCAGTACTTC. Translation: CASSLAGTSVYEQYF. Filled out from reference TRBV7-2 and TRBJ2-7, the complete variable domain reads GAGVSQSPSNKVTEKGKDVELRCDPISGHTALYWYRQSLGQGLEFLIYFQGNSAPDKSGLPSDRFSAERTGGSVSTLTIQRTQQEDSAVYLCASSLAGTSVYEQYFGPGTRLTVT.

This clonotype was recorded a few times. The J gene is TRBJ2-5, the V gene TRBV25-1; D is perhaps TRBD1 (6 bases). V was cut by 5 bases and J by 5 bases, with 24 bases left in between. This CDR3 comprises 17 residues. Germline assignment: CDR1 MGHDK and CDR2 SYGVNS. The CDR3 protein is CASSLRKGQTFRETQYF. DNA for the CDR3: TGTGCCAGCAGTCTCCGAAAAGGACAGACCTTTCGGGAGACCCAGTACTTC.

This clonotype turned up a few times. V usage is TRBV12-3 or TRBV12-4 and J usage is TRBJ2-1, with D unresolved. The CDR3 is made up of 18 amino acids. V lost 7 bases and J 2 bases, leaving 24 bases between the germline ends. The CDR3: CASTPTTVGRHTYNEQFF. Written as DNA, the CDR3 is TGTGCCAGCACCCCTACGACTGTCGGGCGCCATACCTACAATGAGCAGTTCTTC.

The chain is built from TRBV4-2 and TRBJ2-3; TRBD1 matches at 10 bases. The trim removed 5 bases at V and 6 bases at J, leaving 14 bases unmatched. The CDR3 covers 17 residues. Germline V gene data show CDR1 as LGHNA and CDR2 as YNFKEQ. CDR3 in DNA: TGTGCCAGCAGCGTACGACAGGGGGCGGCCGAGGGGGATACGCAGTATTTT. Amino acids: CASSVRQGAAEGDTQYF.

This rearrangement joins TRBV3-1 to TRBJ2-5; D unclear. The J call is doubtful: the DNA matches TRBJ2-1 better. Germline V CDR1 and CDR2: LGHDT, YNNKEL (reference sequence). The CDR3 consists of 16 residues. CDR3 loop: CASSQATLTRGNEQFF. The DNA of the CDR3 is TGTGCCAGCAGCCAAGCAACCCTGACTCGTGGGAATGAGCAGTTCTTC.

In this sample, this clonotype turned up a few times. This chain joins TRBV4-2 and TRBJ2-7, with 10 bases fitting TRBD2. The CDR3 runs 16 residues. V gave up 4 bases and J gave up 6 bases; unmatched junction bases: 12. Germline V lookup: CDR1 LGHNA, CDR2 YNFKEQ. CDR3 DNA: TGTGCCAGCAGCCGCCTCGAGCGGGGGGGCCATGCCGAGCAGTACTTC. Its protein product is CASSRLERGGHAEQYF.

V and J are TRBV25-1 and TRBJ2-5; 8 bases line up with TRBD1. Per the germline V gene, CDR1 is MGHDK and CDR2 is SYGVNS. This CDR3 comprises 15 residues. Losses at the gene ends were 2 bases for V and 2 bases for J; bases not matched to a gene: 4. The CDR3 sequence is CASSETGGNQETQYF. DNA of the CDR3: TGTGCCAGCAGTGAAACAGGGGGAAATCAAGAGACCCAGTACTTC.

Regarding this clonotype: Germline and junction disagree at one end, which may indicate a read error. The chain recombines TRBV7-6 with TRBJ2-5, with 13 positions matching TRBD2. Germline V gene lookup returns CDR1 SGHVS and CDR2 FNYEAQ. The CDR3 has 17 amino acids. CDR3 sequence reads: CASSLGRLAGGNNEQLF. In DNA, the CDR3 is TGTGCCAGCAGCTTAGGCCGACTAGCGGGGGGAAACAATGAGCAGCTCTTC. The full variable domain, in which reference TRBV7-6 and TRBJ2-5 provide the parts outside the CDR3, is GAGVSQSPRYKVTKRGQDVALRCDPISGHVSLYWYRQALGQGPEFLTYFNYEAQQDKSGLPNDRFSAERPEGSISTLTIQRTEQRDSAMYRCASSLGRLAGGNNEQLFGPGTRLLVL.

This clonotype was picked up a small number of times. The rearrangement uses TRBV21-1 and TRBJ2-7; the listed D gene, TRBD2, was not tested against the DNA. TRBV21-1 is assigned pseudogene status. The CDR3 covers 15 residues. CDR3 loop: CASPQRRAWMNEQYF. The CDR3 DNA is TGTGCCAGCCCACAGAGAAGGGCCTGGATGAACGAGCAGTACTTC.

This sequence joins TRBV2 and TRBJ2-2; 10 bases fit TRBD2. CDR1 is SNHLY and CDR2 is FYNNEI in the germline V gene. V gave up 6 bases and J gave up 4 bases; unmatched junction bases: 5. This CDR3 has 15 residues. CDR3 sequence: CASSRTSGGTGELFF. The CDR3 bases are TGTGCCAGCAGCCGGACTAGCGGAGGCACCGGGGAGCTGTTTTTT.

CDR3 sequence (DNA): TGCGCCAGCAGCCAAGATATCAACACTGAAGCTTTCTTT. This encodes CASSQDINTEAFF. The gene calls are TRBV4-3 and TRBJ1-1; D not certain. The CDR3 is made up of 13 amino acids. Germline loops: CDR1 LGHNA, CDR2 YSLEER. Trimming shortened V by 0 bases and J by 2 bases, and 4 bases separated the two germline ends.

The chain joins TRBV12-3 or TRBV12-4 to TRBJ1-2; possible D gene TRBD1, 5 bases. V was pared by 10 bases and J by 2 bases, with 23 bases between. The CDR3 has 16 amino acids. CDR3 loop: CAISFSRRGRNYGYTF. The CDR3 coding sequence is TGTGCCATCTCCTTCTCTCGGAGGGGTCGCAACTATGGCTACACCTTC.

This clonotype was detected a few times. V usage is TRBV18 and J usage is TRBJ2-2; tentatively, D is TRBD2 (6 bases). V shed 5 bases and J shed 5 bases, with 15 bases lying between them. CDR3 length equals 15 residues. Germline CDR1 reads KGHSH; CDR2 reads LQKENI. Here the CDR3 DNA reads TGTGCCAGCTCAGGAAGACTAGATACAACCGGGGAGCTGTTTTTT. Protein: CASSGRLDTTGELFF.

CDR3 in amino acids: CASSLTHGWNQPQHF. The CDR3, as DNA: TGTGCCAGCAGTTTAACGCACGGCTGGAATCAGCCCCAGCATTTT. The V call is TRBV7-2, the J call TRBJ1-5; D is ambiguous. Germline V gene sequence: CDR1 SGHTA, CDR2 FQGNSA. Trimming took 6 bases from V and 4 from J, leaving 16 bases between them. This CDR3 has 15 residues.

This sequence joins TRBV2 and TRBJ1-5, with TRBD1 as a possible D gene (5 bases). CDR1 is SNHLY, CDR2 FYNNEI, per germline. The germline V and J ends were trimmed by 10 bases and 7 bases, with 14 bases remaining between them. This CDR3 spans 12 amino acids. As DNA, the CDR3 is TGTGCCACCTCAGGGAGTCACCAGCCCCAGCATTTT. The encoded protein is CATSGSHQPQHF.

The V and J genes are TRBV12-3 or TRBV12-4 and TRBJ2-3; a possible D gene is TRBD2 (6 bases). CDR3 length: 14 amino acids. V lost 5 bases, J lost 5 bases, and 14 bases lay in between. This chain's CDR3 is CASSPGREGDTQYF. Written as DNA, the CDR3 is TGTGCCAGCAGTCCGGGGCGGGAAGGAGATACGCAGTATTTT.

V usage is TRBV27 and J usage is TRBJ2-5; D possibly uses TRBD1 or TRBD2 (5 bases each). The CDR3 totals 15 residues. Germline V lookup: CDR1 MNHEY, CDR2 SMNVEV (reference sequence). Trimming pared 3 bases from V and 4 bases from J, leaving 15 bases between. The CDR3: CASSLWQGVTETQYF. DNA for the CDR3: TGTGCCAGCAGTTTGTGGCAGGGAGTAACAGAGACCCAGTACTTC.

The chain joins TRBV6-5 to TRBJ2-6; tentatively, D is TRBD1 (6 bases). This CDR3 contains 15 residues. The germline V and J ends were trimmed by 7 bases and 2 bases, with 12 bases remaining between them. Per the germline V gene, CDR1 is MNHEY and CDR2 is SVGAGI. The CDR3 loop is CASTRTGTGANVLTF. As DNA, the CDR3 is TGTGCCAGCACCCGAACAGGGACTGGGGCCAACGTCCTGACTTTC.

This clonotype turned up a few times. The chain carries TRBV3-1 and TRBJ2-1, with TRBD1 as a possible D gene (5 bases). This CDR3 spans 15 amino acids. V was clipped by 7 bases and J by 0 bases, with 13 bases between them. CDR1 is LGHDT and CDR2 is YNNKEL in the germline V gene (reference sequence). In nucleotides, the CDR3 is TGTGCCAGCACCGTGAACAGGTCCTCCTACAATGAGCAGTTCTTC. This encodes CASTVNRSSYNEQFF.

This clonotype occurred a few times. The CDR3: CASSQDGRVLGTDTQYF. DNA for the CDR3: TGCGCCAGCAGCCAAGATGGTAGGGTTTTAGGCACAGATACGCAGTATTTT. The V gene is TRBV4-3, the J gene TRBJ2-3; D ambiguous. V lost 0 bases, J lost 1 base, and 14 bases lay in between. The CDR3 extends over 17 amino acids. Germline V gene sequence: CDR1 LGHNA, CDR2 YSLEER.